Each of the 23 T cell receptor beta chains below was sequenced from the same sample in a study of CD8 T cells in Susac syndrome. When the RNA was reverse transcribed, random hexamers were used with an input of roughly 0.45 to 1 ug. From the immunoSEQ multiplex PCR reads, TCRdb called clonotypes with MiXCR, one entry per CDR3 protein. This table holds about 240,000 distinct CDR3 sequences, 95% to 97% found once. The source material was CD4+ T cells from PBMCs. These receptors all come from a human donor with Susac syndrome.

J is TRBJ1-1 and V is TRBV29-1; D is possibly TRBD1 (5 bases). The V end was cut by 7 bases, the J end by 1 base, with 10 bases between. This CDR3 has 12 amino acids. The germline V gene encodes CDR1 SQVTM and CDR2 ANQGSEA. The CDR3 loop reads CSAQGPNTEAFF. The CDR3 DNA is TGCAGCGCCCAGGGCCCGAACACTGAAGCTTTCTTT.

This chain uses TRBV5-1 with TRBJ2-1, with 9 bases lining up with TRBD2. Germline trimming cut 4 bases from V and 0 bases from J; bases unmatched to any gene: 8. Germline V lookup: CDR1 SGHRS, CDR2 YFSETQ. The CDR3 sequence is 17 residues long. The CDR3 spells CASSPGLAGASYNEQFF. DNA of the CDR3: TGCGCCAGCAGCCCGGGGTTAGCGGGAGCCTCCTACAATGAGCAGTTCTTC. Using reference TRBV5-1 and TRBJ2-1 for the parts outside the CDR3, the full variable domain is KAGVTQTPRYLIKTRGQQVTLSCSPISGHRSVSWYQQTPGQGLQFLFEYFSETQRNKGNFPGRFSGRQFSNSRSEMNVSTLELGDSALYLCASSPGLAGASYNEQFFGPGTRLTVL.

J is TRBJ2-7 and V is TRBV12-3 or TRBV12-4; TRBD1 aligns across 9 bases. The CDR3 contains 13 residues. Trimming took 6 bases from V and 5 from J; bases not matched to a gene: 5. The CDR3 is CASRGQGSDEQYF. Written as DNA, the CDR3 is TGTGCCAGCAGGGGACAGGGTAGCGACGAGCAGTACTTC.

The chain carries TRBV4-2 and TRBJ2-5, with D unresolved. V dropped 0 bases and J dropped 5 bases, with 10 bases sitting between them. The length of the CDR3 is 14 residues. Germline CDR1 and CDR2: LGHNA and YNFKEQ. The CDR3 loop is CASSQEALHETQYF. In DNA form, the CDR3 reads TGTGCCAGCAGCCAAGAAGCCCTACACGAGACCCAGTACTTC.

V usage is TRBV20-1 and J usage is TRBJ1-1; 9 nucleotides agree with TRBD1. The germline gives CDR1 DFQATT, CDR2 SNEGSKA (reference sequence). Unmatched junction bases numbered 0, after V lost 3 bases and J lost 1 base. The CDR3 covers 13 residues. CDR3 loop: CSARTGGNTEAFF. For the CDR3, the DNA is TGCAGTGCTAGGACAGGGGGGAACACTGAAGCTTTCTTT.

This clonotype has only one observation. The DNA of the CDR3 is TGTGCCATCCTCAGGGGCTACGAGCAGTACTTC. This sequence encodes CAILRGYEQYF. V is TRBV28 and J is TRBJ2-7; weak D call: TRBD1 (6 bases). Germline-derived CDR1 and CDR2 are MDHEN and SYDVKM. V lost 10 bases, J lost 3 bases, and 10 bases lay in between. This CDR3 is 11 amino acids long.

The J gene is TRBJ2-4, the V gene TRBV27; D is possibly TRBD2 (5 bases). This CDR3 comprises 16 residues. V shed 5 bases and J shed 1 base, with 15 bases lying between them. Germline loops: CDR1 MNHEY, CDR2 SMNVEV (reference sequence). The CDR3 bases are TGTGCCAGCAGTCTCGGACTGAAGGAGGCCAAAAACATTCAGTACTTC. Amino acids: CASSLGLKEAKNIQYF.

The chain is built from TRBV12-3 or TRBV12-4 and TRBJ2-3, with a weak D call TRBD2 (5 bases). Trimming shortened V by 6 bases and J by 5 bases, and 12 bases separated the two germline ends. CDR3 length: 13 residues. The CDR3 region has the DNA TGTGCCAGCAGACATGAAGGGAGAGATACGCAGTATTTT. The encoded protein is CASRHEGRDTQYF.

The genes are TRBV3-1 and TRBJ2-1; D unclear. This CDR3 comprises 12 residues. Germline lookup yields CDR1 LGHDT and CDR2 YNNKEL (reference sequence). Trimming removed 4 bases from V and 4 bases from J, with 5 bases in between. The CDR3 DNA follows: TGTGCCAGCAGCCGGGAATACAATGAGCAGTTCTTC. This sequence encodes CASSREYNEQFF.

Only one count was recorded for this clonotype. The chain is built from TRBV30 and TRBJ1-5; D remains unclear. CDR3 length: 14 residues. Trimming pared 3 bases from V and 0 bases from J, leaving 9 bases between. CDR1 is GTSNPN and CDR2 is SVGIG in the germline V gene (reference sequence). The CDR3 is CAWRTPSSNQPQHF. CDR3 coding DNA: TGTGCCTGGAGGACTCCATCTAGCAATCAGCCCCAGCATTTT.

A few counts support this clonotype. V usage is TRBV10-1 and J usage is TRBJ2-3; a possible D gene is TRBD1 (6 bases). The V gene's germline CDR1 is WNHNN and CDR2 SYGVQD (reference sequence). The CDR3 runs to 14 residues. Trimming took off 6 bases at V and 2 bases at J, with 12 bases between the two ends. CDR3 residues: CASSPGQFTDTQYF. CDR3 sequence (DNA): TGCGCCAGCAGCCCCGGACAGTTCACAGATACGCAGTATTTT.

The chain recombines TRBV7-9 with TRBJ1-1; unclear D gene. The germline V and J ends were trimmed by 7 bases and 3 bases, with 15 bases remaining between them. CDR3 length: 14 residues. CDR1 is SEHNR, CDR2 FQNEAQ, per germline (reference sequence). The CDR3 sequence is CASNLGVTHTEAFF. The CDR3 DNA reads TGTGCCAGCAATCTCGGTGTGACCCACACTGAAGCTTTCTTT.

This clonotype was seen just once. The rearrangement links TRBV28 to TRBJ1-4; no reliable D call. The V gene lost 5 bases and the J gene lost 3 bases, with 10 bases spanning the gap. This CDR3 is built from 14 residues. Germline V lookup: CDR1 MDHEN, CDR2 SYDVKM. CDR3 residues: CASSPSGPNEKLFF. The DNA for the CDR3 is TGTGCCAGCAGTCCAAGTGGGCCTAATGAAAAACTGTTTTTT.

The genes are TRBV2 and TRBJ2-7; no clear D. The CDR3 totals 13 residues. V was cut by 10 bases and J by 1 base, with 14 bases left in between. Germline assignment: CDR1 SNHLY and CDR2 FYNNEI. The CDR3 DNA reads TGTGCCACTCACCCGGCAGGATCCTACGAGCAGTACTTC. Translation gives CATHPAGSYEQYF.

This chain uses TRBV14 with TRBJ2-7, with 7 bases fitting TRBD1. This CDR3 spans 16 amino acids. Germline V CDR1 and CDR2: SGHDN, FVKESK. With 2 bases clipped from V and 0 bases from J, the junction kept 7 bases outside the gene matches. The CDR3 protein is CASSQRTGALSYEQYF. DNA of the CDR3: TGTGCCAGCAGCCAACGAACAGGGGCCCTCTCCTACGAGCAGTACTTC.

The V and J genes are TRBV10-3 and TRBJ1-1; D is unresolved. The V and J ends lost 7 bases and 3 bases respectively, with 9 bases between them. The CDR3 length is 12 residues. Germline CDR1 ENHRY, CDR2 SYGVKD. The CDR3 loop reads CAIMGRDTEAFF. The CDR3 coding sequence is TGTGCCATCATGGGAAGGGACACTGAAGCTTTCTTT.

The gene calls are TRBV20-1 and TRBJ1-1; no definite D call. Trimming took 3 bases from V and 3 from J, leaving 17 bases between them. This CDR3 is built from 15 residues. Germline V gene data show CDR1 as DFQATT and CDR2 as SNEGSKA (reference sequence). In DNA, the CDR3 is TGCAGTGCTAGTGTGGTCCCCACGCCGGACACTGAAGCTTTCTTT. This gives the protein CSASVVPTPDTEAFF.

CDR3 DNA: TGTGCCAGTAGTATTACAGGGGCCGAGCAGTACTTC. Amino acids: CASSITGAEQYF. This chain uses TRBV19 with TRBJ2-7; 7 positions agree with TRBD1. The CDR3 contains 12 residues. In germline, CDR1 is LNHDA, CDR2 SQIVND (reference sequence). With V trimmed by 3 bases and J by 6 bases, 2 bases remained unmatched.

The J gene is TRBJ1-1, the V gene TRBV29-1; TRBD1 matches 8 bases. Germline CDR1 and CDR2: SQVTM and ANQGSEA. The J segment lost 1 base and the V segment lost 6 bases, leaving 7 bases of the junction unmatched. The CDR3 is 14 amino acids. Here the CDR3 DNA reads TGCAGCGTGCAGGGGACAGGTGGGAACACTGAAGCTTTCTTT. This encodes CSVQGTGGNTEAFF.

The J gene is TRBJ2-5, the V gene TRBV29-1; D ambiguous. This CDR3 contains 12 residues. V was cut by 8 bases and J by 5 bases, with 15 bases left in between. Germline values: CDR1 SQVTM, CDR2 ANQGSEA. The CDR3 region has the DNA TGCAGCTTGGTGGGGTTTGGGGAGACCCAGTACTTC. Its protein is CSLVGFGETQYF.

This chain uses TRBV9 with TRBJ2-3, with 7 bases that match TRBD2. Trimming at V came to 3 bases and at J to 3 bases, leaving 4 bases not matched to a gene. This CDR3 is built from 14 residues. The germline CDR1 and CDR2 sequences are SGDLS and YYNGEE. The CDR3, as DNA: TGTGCCAGCAGCGGGGCGGGAGTTACAGATACGCAGTATTTT. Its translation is CASSGAGVTDTQYF.

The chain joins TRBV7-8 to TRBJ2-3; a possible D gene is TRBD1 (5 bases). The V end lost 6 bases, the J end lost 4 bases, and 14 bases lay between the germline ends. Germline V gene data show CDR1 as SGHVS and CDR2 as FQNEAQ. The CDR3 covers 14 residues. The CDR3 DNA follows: TGTGCCAGCAGTTTACTCAGGGTCCCAGATACGCAGTATTTT. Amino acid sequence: CASSLLRVPDTQYF.

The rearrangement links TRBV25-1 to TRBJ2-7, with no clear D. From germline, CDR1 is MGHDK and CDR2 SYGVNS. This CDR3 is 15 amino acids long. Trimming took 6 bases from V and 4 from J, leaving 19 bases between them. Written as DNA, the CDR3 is TGTGCCAGCAGCCCGGGCCCCCCCATGAAATACGAGCAGTACTTC. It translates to CASSPGPPMKYEQYF.